These 5 T cell receptor beta chains came from one sample sequenced in a study of blood T cell repertoires in COVID-19. Generated by immunoSEQ multiplex PCR, the TCRdb table keeps only in-frame clones and is missing some. This sample yields roughly 200,000 clones, of which 86% are seen a single time; about 8.6% belongs to the top ten. Sequenced sample: PBMCs or T cells enriched from blood (not recorded which). The receptors here all came from a woman aged 25-40 years who had recovered from COVID-19.

The chain recombines TRBV18 with TRBJ2-5; no clear D. Germline CDR1 KGHSH, CDR2 LQKENI. CDR3 length equals 12 residues. V gave up 6 bases and J gave up 3 bases, with 8 bases separating them. The CDR3 DNA sequence: TGTGCCAGCTCCTCCTCTGAAGAGACCCAGTACTTC. Encoded protein: CASSSSEETQYF.

V is TRBV25-1 and J is TRBJ1-2, with 7 bases fitting TRBD1. The CDR3 contains 16 residues. Unmatched junction bases numbered 9, after V lost 4 bases and J lost 1 base. From germline, CDR1 is MGHDK and CDR2 SYGVNS. CDR3 DNA: TGTGCCAGCAGTGCAGCAGGGGGAACTCGTAACTATGGCTACACCTTC. Residues: CASSAAGGTRNYGYTF.

This clone occurred a few times. V and J are TRBV2 and TRBJ2-7; TRBD1 agrees at 7 bases. Germline V gene sequence: CDR1 SNHLY, CDR2 FYNNEI. This CDR3 spans 13 amino acids. Trimming took 6 bases from V and 4 from J; bases not matched to a gene: 6. This CDR3 is CASRPGQRYEQYF. The CDR3 coding sequence is TGTGCCAGCAGACCGGGACAGAGATACGAGCAGTACTTC. Supplemented by reference TRBV2 and TRBJ2-7, the full variable domain reads EPEVTQTPSHQVTQMGQEVILRCVPISNHLYFYWYRQILGQKVEFLVSFYNNEISEKSEIFDDQFSVERPDGSNFTLKIRSTKLEDSAMYFCASRPGQRYEQYFGPGTRLTVT.

This clone was seen only once. The chain carries TRBV12-5 and TRBJ2-1; TRBD1 is a possible D gene (8 bases). The CDR3 loop spans 19 amino acids. The V gene lost 5 bases and the J gene lost 0 bases, with 23 bases spanning the gap. Germline V gene lookup returns CDR1 LGHNT and CDR2 FRNRAP. CDR3: CASGLRDRWLAGSYNEQFF. The CDR3 coding sequence is TGTGCTAGTGGTCTCCGGGACAGGTGGTTAGCGGGCTCCTACAATGAGCAGTTCTTC.

V usage is TRBV2 and J usage is TRBJ1-1, with D unclear. V gave up 5 bases and J gave up 0 bases, with 22 bases separating them. The V gene's germline CDR1 is SNHLY and CDR2 FYNNEI. The CDR3 is made up of 18 amino acids. For the CDR3, the DNA is TGTGCCAGCAGTCCTTTAGCCCCGAAATATCTACTGAACACTGAAGCTTTCTTT. It encodes CASSPLAPKYLLNTEAFF. The entire variable domain, with the rest obtained from reference TRBV2 and TRBJ1-1, is as follows: EPEVTQTPSHQVTQMGQEVILRCVPISNHLYFYWYRQILGQKVEFLVSFYNNEISEKSEIFDDQFSVERPDGSNFTLKIRSTKLEDSAMYFCASSPLAPKYLLNTEAFFGQGTRLTVV.